The present TCR beta chain was sequenced within a study of T-cell memory formation after mild COVID-19. The V gene's germline CDR1 is MGHRA and CDR2 YSYEKL. V was cut by 4 bases and J by 1 base, with 13 bases left in between. This CDR3 has 15 residues. With regard to this clonotype: Its antigen is not identified.

Points from the study as a whole: Clones contracting day 15 to 85 were balanced CD4/CD8; later expanders leaned CD4+.

TCRdb re-analysed the 5' RACE reads in MiXCR, keeping a single row per CDR3 protein. The sample contains 300,000 to 350,000 distinct CDR3 sequences, more than 13% of which appear only once. The chain couples TRBV4-1 to TRBJ1-2; D gene uncertain. This receptor was identified in a man aged 18 to 29 who had mild COVID-19 (a few samples of this study predate the infection). Cell type and time point are not known. The specimen was PBMCs or a T cell subset sorted from them (not recorded which). Here the CDR3 DNA reads TGCGCCAGCAGCCCTATTGGCAGATTTAACTATGGCTACACCTTC. It translates to CASSPIGRFNYGYTF.